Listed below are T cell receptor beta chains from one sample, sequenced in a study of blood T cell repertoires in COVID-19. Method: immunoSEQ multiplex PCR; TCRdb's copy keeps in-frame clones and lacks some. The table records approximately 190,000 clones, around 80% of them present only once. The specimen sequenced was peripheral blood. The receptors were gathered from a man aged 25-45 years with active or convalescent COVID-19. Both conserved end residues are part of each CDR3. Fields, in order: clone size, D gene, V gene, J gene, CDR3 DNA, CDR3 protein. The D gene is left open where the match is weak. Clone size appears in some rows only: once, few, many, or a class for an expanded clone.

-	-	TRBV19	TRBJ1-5	TGTGCCAGTAGTATAGCGGGCAGGGGCAATCAGCCCCAGCATTTT	CASSIAGRGNQPQHF
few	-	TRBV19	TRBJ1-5	TGTGCCAGTAGGACCACAGTGAATAGCAATCAGCCCCAGCATTTT	CASRTTVNSNQPQHF
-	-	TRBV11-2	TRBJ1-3	TGTGCCAGCAGCTTAGACTACGAAAACACCATATATTTT	CASSLDYENTIYF
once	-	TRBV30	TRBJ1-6	TGTGCCTGGAGTGTCAGGGGCGTTTATAATTCACCCCTCCACTTT	CAWSVRGVYNSPLHF
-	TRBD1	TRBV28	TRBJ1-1	TGTGCCAGCAGTTCGGTTGGCAGGGGGTTCGGGACTGAAGCTTTCTTT	CASSSVGRGFGTEAFF
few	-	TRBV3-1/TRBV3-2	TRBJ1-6	TGTGCCAGCAGCCAAGATATCAGGACAGTAATGAATTCACCCCTCCACTTT	CASSQDIRTVMNSPLHF
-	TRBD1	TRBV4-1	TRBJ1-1	TGCGCCAGCAGCCATGACAGGGGTGGTATGAGCACTGAAGCTTTCTTT	CASSHDRGGMSTEAFF
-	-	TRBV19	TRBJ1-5	TGTGCCAGTAGTCCCCCCCAGGGATCCCCGACTTATAGCAATCAGCCCCAGCATTTT	CASSPPQGSPTYSNQPQHF
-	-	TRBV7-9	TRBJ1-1	TGTGCCAGCAGCTCGTCAGGGGTTGAAGCTTTCTTT	CASSSSGVEAFF
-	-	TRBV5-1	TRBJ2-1	TGCGCCAGCAGCTTAAACAGTAACAATGAGCAGTTCTTC	CASSLNSNNEQFF
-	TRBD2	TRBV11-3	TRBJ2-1	TGTGCCAGCAGCCCTGGACTAGCGGGGCGTGATGAGCAGTTCTTC	CASSPGLAGRDEQFF
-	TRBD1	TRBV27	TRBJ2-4	TGTGCCAGCGGAACGACAGGGGAGATTCAGTACTTC	CASGTTGEIQYF
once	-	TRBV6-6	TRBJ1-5	TGTGCCAGCAGCACTTCTAATAGCAATCAGCCCCAGCATTTT	CASSTSNSNQPQHF
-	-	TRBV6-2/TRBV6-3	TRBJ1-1	TGTGCCAGCAGTAACCGACATACGAACACTGAAGCTTTCTTT	CASSNRHTNTEAFF
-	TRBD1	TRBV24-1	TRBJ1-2	TGTGCCACCAGTGAGACCGGACAGGGGAGCTACACCTTC	CATSETGQGSYTF
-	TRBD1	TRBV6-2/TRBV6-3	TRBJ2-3	TGTGCCAGCAGTCCAGGACAGGGTCGAGATACGCAGTATTTT	CASSPGQGRDTQYF